This T cell receptor (beta chain) was recorded in a study of shared clonotypes between healthy human individuals. Findings of the study overall: A handful of donors had about 5% of their naive CD4 clonotypes in common.

J lost 5 bases, V lost 5 bases, and 6 bases had no gene match. The CDR3 is 14 amino acids. In germline, CDR1 is MNHNY, CDR2 SVGAGI (reference sequence). The method was immunoSEQ multiplex PCR; TCRdb's version includes in-frame clones alone and lacks a portion of them. Found here are 550,000 to 850,000 clones, approximately 79% of them singletons; the top ten hold 1.7%. Details on this clone: What it binds is unknown.

It was into CD45RA+ naive and CD45RA-negative memory subsets that the CD4+ cells were split. The clonotype originates from a woman in her 30s in good health. V usage is TRBV6-6 and J usage is TRBJ1-5; the match to TRBD1 covers 7 bases. Sequencing used memory CD4+ T cells sorted from blood. The subset was: CD45RA-negative fraction. DNA for the CDR3: TGTGCCAGCAGTGGGGACAGAGCCCATCAGCCCCAGCATTTT. Protein product: CASSGDRAHQPQHF.